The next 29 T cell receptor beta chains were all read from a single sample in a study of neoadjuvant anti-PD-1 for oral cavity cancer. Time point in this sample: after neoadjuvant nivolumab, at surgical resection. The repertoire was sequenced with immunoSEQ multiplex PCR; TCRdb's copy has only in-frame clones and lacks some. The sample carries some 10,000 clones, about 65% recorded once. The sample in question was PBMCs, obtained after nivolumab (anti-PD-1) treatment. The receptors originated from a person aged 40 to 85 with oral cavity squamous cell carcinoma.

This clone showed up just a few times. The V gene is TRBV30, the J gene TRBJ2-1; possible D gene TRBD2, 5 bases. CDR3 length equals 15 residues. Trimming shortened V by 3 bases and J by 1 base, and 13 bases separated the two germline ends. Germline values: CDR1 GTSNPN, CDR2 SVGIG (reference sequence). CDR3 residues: CAWRAGTGSYNEQFF. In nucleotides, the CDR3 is TGTGCCTGGAGGGCAGGTACGGGATCCTACAATGAGCAGTTCTTC.

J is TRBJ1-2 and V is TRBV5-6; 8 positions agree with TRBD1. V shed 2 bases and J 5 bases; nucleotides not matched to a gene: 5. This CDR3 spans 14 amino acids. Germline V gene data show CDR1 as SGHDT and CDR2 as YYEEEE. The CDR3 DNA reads TGTGCCAGCAGCTTTGGGGACAGGTTTTATGGCTACACCTTC. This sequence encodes CASSFGDRFYGYTF. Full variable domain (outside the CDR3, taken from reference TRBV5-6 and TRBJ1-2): DAGVTQSPTHLIKTRGQQVTLRCSPKSGHDTVSWYQQALGQGPQFIFQYYEEEERQRGNFPDRFSGHQFPNYSSELNVNALLLGDSALYLCASSFGDRFYGYTFGSGTRLTVV.

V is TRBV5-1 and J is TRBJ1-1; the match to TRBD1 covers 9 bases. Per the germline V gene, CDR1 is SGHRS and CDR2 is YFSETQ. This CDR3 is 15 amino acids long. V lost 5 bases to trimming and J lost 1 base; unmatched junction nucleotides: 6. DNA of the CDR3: TGCGCCAGCAGAACCGAGGACAGGGGGAACACTGAAGCTTTCTTT. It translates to CASRTEDRGNTEAFF. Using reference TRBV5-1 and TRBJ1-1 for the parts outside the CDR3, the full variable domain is KAGVTQTPRYLIKTRGQQVTLSCSPISGHRSVSWYQQTPGQGLQFLFEYFSETQRNKGNFPGRFSGRQFSNSRSEMNVSTLELGDSALYLCASRTEDRGNTEAFFGQGTRLTVV.

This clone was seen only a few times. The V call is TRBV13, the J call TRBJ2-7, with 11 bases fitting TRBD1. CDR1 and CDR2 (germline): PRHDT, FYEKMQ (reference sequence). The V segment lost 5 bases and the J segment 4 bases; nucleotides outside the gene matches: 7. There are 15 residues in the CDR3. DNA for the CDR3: TGTGCCAGCAGCCTTTCCGGGACAGGGGGTTACGAGCAGTACTTC. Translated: CASSLSGTGGYEQYF.

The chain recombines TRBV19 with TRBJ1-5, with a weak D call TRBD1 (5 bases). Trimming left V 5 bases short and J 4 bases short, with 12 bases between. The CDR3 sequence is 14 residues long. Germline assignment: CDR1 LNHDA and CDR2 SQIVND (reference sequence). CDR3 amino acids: CASSPGQWNQPQHF. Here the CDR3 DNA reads TGTGCCAGTAGTCCCGGACAATGGAATCAGCCCCAGCATTTT.

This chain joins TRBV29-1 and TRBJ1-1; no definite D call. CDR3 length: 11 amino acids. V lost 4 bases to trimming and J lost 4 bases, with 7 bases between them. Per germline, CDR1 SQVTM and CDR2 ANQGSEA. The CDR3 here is CSVAGSTEAFF. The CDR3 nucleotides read TGCAGCGTTGCGGGCAGCACTGAAGCTTTCTTT. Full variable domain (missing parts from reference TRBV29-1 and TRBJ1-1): SAVISQKPSRDICQRGTSLTIQCQVDSQVTMMFWYRQQPGQSLTLIATANQGSEATYESGFVIDKFPISRPNLTFSTLTVSNMSPEDSSIYLCSVAGSTEAFFGQGTRLTVV.

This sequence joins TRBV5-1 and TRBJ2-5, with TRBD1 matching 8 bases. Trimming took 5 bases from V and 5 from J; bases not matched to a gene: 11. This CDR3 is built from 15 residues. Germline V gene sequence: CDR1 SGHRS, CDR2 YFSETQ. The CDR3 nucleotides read TGCGCCAGCAGTTTCGGGACAGGCCAAGGGGAGACCCAGTACTTC. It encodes CASSFGTGQGETQYF.

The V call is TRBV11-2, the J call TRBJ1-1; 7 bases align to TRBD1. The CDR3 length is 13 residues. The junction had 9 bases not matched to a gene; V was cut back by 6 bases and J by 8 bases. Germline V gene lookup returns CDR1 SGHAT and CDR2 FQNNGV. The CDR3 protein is CASREGGDVEAFF. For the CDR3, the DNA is TGTGCCAGCAGGGAAGGGGGCGATGTGGAAGCTTTCTTT.

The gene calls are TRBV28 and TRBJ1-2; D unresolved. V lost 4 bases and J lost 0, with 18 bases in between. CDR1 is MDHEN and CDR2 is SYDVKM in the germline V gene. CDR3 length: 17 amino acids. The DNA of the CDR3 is TGTGCCAGCAGTTCCGAGGCCCTGACTAACTCTAACTATGGCTACACCTTC. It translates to CASSSEALTNSNYGYTF.

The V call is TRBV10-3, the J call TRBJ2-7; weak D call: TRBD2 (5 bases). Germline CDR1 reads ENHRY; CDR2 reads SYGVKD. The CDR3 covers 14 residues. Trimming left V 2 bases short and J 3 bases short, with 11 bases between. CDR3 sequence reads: CAISEGQRSYEQYF. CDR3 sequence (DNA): TGTGCCATCAGTGAGGGCCAGCGGAGCTACGAGCAGTACTTC.

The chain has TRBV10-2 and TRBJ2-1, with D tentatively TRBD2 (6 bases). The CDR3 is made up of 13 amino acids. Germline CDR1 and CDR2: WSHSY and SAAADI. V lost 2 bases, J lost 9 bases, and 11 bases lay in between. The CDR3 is CASSERVGGEQFF. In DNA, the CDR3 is TGCGCCAGCAGTGAGAGGGTCGGGGGTGAGCAGTTCTTC.

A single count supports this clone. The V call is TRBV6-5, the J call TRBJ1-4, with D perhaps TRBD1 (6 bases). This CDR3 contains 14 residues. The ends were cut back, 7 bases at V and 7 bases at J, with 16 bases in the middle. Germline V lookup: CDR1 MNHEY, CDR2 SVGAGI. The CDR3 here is CASKSYRAGEKLFF. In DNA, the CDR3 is TGTGCCAGCAAGTCCTACAGGGCTGGTGAAAAACTGTTTTTT.

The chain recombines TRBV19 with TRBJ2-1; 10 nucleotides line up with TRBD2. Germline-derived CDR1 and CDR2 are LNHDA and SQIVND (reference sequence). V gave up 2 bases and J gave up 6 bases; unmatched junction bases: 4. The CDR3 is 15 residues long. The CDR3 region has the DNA TGTGCCAGTAGTATACCTAGCGGGAGCTTCAATGAGCAGTTCTTC. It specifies CASSIPSGSFNEQFF.

The CDR3 is CASSQARTGGIGSPLHF. The CDR3 coding sequence is TGTGCCAGCAGCCAGGCCAGGACAGGGGGAATAGGTTCACCCCTCCACTTT. The V gene is TRBV4-2, the J gene TRBJ1-6; 10 bases fit TRBD1. J lost 9 bases, V lost 3 bases, and 11 bases had no gene match. The CDR3 spans 17 residues. The germline gives CDR1 LGHNA, CDR2 YNFKEQ.

Written as DNA, the CDR3 is TGTGCCACCAGCAGAGAAGAGTCCTACGAGCAGTACTTC. This gives the protein CATSREESYEQYF. The chain has TRBV15 and TRBJ2-7; D gene uncertain. Deletions cut 0 bases from V and 1 base from J, with 4 bases between. Germline CDR1 and CDR2: LNHNV and YYDKDF (reference sequence). The CDR3 covers 13 residues.

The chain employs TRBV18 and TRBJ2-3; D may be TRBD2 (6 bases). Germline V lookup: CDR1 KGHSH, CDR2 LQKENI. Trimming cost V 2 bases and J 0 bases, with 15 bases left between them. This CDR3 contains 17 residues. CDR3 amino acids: CASSPALGGTSTDTQYF. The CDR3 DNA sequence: TGTGCCAGCTCACCAGCTCTTGGGGGGACTAGCACAGATACGCAGTATTTT.

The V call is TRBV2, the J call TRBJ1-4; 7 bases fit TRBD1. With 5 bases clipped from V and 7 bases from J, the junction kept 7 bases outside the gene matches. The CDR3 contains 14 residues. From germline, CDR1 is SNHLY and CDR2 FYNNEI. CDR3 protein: CASSLDRESEKLFF. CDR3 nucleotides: TGTGCCAGCAGTTTAGACAGGGAGAGTGAAAAACTGTTTTTT.

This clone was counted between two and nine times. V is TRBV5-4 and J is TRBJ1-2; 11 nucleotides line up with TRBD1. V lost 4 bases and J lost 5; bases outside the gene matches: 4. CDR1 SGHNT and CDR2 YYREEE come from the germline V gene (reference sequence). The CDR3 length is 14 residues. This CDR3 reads CASSPDRGLYGYTF. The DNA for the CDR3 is TGTGCCAGCAGCCCGGACAGGGGGCTGTATGGCTACACCTTC.

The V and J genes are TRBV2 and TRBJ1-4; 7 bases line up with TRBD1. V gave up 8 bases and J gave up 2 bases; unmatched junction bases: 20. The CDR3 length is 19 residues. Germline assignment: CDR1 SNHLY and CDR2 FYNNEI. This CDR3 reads CASVGEGGGAGGTNEKLFF. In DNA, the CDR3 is TGTGCCAGCGTCGGGGAGGGAGGGGGCGCAGGAGGGACTAATGAAAAACTGTTTTTT.

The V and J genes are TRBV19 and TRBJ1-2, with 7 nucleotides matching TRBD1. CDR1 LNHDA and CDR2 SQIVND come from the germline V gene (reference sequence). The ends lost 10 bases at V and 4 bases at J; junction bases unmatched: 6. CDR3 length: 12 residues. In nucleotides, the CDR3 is TGTGCCACCAGACAGGGATCCTATGGCTACACCTTC. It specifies CATRQGSYGYTF.

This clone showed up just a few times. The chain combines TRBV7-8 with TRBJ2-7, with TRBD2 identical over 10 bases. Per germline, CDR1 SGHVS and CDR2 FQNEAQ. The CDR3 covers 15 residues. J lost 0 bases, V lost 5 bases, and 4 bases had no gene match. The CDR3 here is CASSETSGLSYEQYF. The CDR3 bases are TGTGCCAGCAGCGAGACTAGCGGGCTCTCCTACGAGCAGTACTTC.

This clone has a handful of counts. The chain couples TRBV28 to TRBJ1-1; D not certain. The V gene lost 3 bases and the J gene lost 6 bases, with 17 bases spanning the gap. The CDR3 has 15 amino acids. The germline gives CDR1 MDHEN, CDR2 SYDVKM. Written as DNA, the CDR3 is TGTGCCAGCAGTTTCCCCCTAGGAGGGTACCCTGAAGCTTTCTTT. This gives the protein CASSFPLGGYPEAFF.

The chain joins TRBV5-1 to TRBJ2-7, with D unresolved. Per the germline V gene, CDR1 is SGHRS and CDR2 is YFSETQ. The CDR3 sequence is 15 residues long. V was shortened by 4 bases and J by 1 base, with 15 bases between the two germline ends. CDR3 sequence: CASSALDTVSYEQYF. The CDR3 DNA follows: TGCGCCAGCAGCGCCCTCGACACGGTATCCTACGAGCAGTACTTC. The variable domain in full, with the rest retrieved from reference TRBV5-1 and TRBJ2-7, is KAGVTQTPRYLIKTRGQQVTLSCSPISGHRSVSWYQQTPGQGLQFLFEYFSETQRNKGNFPGRFSGRQFSNSRSEMNVSTLELGDSALYLCASSALDTVSYEQYFGPGTRLTVT.

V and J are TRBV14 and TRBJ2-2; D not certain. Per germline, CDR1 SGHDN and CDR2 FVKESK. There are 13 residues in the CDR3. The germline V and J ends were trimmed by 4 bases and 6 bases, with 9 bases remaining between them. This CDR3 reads CASSPPRPGELFF. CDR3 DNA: TGTGCCAGCAGCCCGCCCAGACCCGGGGAGCTGTTTTTT.

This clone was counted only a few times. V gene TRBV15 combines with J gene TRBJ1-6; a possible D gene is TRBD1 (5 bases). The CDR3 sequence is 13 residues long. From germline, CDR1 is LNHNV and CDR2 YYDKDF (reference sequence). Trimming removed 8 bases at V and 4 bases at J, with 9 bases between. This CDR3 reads CATREGYNSPLHF. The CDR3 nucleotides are TGTGCCACCCGCGAGGGGTATAATTCACCCCTCCACTTT.

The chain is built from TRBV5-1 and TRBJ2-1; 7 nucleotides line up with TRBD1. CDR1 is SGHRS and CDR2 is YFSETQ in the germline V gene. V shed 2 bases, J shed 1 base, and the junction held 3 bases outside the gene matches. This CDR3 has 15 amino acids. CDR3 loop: CASSLPGQSYNEQFF. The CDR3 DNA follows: TGCGCCAGCAGCTTACCGGGACAGTCCTACAATGAGCAGTTCTTC. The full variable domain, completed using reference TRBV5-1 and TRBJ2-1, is KAGVTQTPRYLIKTRGQQVTLSCSPISGHRSVSWYQQTPGQGLQFLFEYFSETQRNKGNFPGRFSGRQFSNSRSEMNVSTLELGDSALYLCASSLPGQSYNEQFFGPGTRLTVL.

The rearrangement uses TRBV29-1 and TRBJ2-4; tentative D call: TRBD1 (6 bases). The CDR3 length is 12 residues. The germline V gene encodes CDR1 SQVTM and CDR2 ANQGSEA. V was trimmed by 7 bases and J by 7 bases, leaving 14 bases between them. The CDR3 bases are TGCAGCGCCGGGTCAGGGGTGAACATTCAGTACTTC. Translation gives CSAGSGVNIQYF.

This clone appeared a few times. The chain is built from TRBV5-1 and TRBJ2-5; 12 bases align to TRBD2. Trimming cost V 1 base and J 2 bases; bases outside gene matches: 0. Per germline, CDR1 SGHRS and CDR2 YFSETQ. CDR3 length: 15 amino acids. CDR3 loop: CASSLTSGRQETQYF. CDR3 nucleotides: TGCGCCAGCAGCTTGACTAGCGGGAGGCAAGAGACCCAGTACTTC.

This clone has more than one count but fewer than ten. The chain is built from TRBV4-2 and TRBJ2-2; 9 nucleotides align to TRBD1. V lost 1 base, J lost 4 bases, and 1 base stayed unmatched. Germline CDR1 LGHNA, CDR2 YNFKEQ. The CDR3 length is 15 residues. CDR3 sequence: CASSQGDRATGELFF. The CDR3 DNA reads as TGTGCCAGCAGCCAAGGGGACAGGGCCACCGGGGAGCTGTTTTTT.